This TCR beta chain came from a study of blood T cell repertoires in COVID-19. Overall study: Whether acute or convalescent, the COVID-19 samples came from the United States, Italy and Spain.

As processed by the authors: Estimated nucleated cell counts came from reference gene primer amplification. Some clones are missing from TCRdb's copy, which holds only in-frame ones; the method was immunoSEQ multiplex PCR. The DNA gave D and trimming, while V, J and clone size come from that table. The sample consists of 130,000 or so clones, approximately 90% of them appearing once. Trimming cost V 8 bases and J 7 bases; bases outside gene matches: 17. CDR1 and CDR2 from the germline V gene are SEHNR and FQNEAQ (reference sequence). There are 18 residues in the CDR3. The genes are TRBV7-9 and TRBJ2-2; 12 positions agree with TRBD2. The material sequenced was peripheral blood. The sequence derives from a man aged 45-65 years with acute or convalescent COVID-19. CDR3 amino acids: CASPLPELAGGRSGELFF. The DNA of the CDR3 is TGTGCCAGCCCCCTACCGGAACTAGCGGGAGGTCGGAGCGGGGAGCTGTTTTTT. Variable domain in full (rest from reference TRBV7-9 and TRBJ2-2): DTGVSQNPRHKITKRGQNVTFRCDPISEHNRLYWYRQTLGQGPEFLTYFQNEAQLEKSRLLSDRFSAERPKGSFSTLEIQRTEQGDSAMYLCASPLPELAGGRSGELFFGEGSRLTVL.